One and the same sample provided the 25 T cell receptor beta chains below, sequenced in a study of beta chain features in type 1 diabetes. Overall study findings and caveats: TCRB CDR3s from Type 1 diabetes patients were moderately but significantly shorter in all four CD4+ subsets.

As every portion of the isolated RNA was reverse transcribed, the sequencing read expressed TCRB transcripts. Sequencing used immunoSEQ multiplex PCR; TCRdb keeps in-frame clones, though not all of them. The top ten hold approximately 0.022% of the sample, which has hundreds of thousands of clones, about an eighth seen once. Their antigens remain unidentified. The specimen was naive CD4+ T cells from blood. The origin of the receptors is a man aged 18 to 35 with type 1 diabetes.

The chain combines TRBV19 with TRBJ2-3; 9 nucleotides match TRBD2. CDR3 length: 17 amino acids. The germline CDR1 and CDR2 sequences are LNHDA and SQIVND (reference sequence). V shed 1 base and J 2 bases; nucleotides not matched to a gene: 7. As DNA, the CDR3 is TGTGCCAGTAGTATAGGGGGTAGCGGGGGTTTCACAGATACGCAGTATTTT. Protein sequence: CASSIGGSGGFTDTQYF.

In this sample, this clone turned up a few times. The chain links TRBV19 to TRBJ2-5; D uncertain. Per germline, CDR1 LNHDA and CDR2 SQIVND (reference sequence). This CDR3 region has 11 residues. V lost 4 bases, J lost 5 bases, and 5 bases lay in between. The CDR3: CASSTRETQYF. The DNA of the CDR3 is TGTGCCAGTAGTACACGTGAGACCCAGTACTTC.

In its sample, this clone was seen a few times. The J gene is TRBJ1-5, the V gene TRBV2; no firm D call. The germline CDR1 and CDR2 sequences are SNHLY and FYNNEI. V was trimmed by 0 bases and J by 4 bases, leaving 7 bases between them. CDR3 length: 14 amino acids. The CDR3 loop reads CASSEALRNQPQHF. CDR3 sequence (DNA): TGTGCCAGCAGTGAAGCCTTGAGGAATCAGCCCCAGCATTTT. Drawing the rest from reference TRBV2 and TRBJ1-5, the complete variable domain is EPEVTQTPSHQVTQMGQEVILRCVPISNHLYFYWYRQILGQKVEFLVSFYNNEISEKSEIFDDQFSVERPDGSNFTLKIRSTKLEDSAMYFCASSEALRNQPQHFGDGTRLSIL.

V usage is TRBV9 and J usage is TRBJ2-1; a weak D match, TRBD2 (5 bases). This CDR3 has 15 amino acids. V dropped 3 bases and J dropped 2 bases, with 12 bases sitting between them. Germline CDR1 reads SGDLS; CDR2 reads YYNGEE. The CDR3, as DNA: TGTGCCAGCAGCGCGGGGTCCCGGCCCTACAATGAGCAGTTCTTC. Translating gives CASSAGSRPYNEQFF.

This clone was picked up a small number of times. This chain connects TRBV5-1 to TRBJ2-7; the D is unclear. In germline, CDR1 is SGHRS, CDR2 YFSETQ. The CDR3 totals 16 residues. V shed 0 bases and J shed 5 bases, with 18 bases lying between them. The CDR3: CASSLVASVAPHEQYF. The CDR3 nucleotides read TGCGCCAGCAGCTTGGTGGCATCAGTAGCCCCCCACGAGCAGTACTTC.

This clone has just a few counts. The chain joins TRBV4-1 to TRBJ2-2, with 8 bases identical to TRBD1. There are 15 residues in the CDR3. Trimming took 2 bases from V and 3 from J; bases not matched to a gene: 2. Germline-derived CDR1 and CDR2 are MGHRA and YSYEKL. Here the CDR3 DNA reads TGCGCCAGCAGCCAAAGGACAGGGTACACCGGGGAGCTGTTTTTT. This translates into CASSQRTGYTGELFF.

There are a few counts of this clone. This chain joins TRBV27 and TRBJ1-1, with D perhaps matching TRBD1 (5 bases). V dropped 5 bases and J dropped 3 bases, with 13 bases sitting between them. CDR3 length: 14 amino acids. The germline V gene has CDR1 MNHEY and CDR2 SMNVEV (reference sequence). CDR3 in amino acids: CASSLSRDYTEAFF. CDR3 bases: TGTGCCAGCAGTCTCAGCCGGGACTACACTGAAGCTTTCTTT.

The chain employs TRBV5-1 and TRBJ2-5, with D tentatively TRBD2 (5 bases). Trimming stripped 4 bases from V and 0 bases from J, with 10 bases between. In germline, CDR1 is SGHRS, CDR2 YFSETQ. CDR3 length: 14 residues. The CDR3 loop is CASSHIAYQETQYF. DNA of the CDR3: TGCGCCAGCAGCCATATAGCGTACCAAGAGACCCAGTACTTC.

This clone was counted once. The chain is built from TRBV4-1 and TRBJ2-2; no clear D. Trimming removed 3 bases at V and 0 bases at J, with 14 bases between. This CDR3 contains 17 residues. Per germline, CDR1 MGHRA and CDR2 YSYEKL. The CDR3 protein is CASSHGYIRPNTGELFF. DNA of the CDR3: TGCGCCAGCAGCCACGGATACATCCGCCCGAACACCGGGGAGCTGTTTTTT.

J is TRBJ2-5 and V is TRBV5-6; 7 bases are shared with TRBD1. The germline gives CDR1 SGHDT, CDR2 YYEEEE. This CDR3 comprises 16 residues. After removal of 4 bases from V and 1 base from J, the junction contained 10 bases not matched to a gene. CDR3 protein: CASSPLGQDRQETQYF. In DNA, the CDR3 is TGTGCCAGCAGCCCACTCGGACAGGACCGCCAAGAGACCCAGTACTTC.

CDR3 region: CASSPMYNQPQHF. DNA for the CDR3: TGTGCCAGTAGCCCTATGTACAATCAGCCCCAGCATTTT. This chain uses TRBV19 with TRBJ1-5; D gene ambiguous. The germline CDR1 and CDR2 sequences are LNHDA and SQIVND (reference sequence). Trimming removed 6 bases from V and 3 bases from J, with 9 bases in between. The CDR3 length is 13 residues.

This clone has only a few counts. The rearrangement joins TRBV7-2 to TRBJ2-5; D tentatively fits TRBD1 or TRBD2 (5 bases each). Trimming took 5 bases from V and 3 from J, leaving 13 bases between them. Germline loops: CDR1 SGHTA, CDR2 FQGNSA. The CDR3 has 14 residues. CDR3 nucleotides: TGTGCCAGCAGCAAAACCGGGACGGAAGAGACCCAGTACTTC. It encodes CASSKTGTEETQYF.

In its sample, this clone was seen a few times. The chain links TRBV2 to TRBJ2-7, with 7 bases identical to TRBD1. Germline lookup yields CDR1 SNHLY and CDR2 FYNNEI. The ends lost 9 bases at V and 4 bases at J; junction bases unmatched: 6. There are 12 residues in the CDR3. The DNA for the CDR3 is TGTGCCAGTGGGACAGAAGAATACGAGCAGTACTTC. Protein: CASGTEEYEQYF.

The table lists this clone with many counts. The CDR3 region is CAVDSESHNEQFF. For the CDR3, the DNA is TGTGCTGTAGACAGCGAATCCCACAATGAGCAGTTCTTC. This chain uses TRBV7-9 with TRBJ2-1, with D possibly being TRBD1 (5 bases). Looked up from germline, CDR1 is SEHNR and CDR2 is FQNEAQ (reference sequence). The CDR3 runs 13 residues.

The count of this clone is one. The chain combines TRBV30 with TRBJ1-4; perhaps TRBD1 as D (6 bases). The CDR3 sequence is 14 residues long. The germline CDR1 and CDR2 sequences are GTSNPN and SVGIG (reference sequence). V dropped 2 bases and J dropped 7 bases, with 14 bases sitting between them. CDR3 region: CAWSLQGGFEKLFF. CDR3 nucleotides: TGTGCCTGGAGTCTCCAAGGGGGGTTTGAAAAACTGTTTTTT.

This clone was observed a handful of times. This sequence joins TRBV18 and TRBJ2-2; D is unresolved. The CDR3 runs 12 residues. CDR1 KGHSH and CDR2 LQKENI come from the germline V gene. V dropped 4 bases and J dropped 8 bases, with 8 bases sitting between them. The CDR3 bases are TGTGCCAGCTCACGGGTCGCGGGGGAGCTGTTTTTT. It is translated as CASSRVAGELFF.

V and J are TRBV9 and TRBJ2-2; tentative D call: TRBD1 (7 bases). Germline V gives CDR1 SGDLS, CDR2 YYNGEE. V dropped 2 bases and J dropped 4 bases, with 12 bases sitting between them. This CDR3 comprises 15 residues. The CDR3 sequence: CASSVGGTVTGELFF. The CDR3 region has the DNA TGTGCCAGCAGCGTGGGCGGGACAGTCACCGGGGAGCTGTTTTTT.

The CDR3 bases are TGTGCCAGCTCACCTGTGGGAGACATTCAGTACTTC. It is translated as CASSPVGDIQYF. The J gene is TRBJ2-4, the V gene TRBV18; tentative D call: TRBD2 (5 bases). Germline V gene sequence: CDR1 KGHSH, CDR2 LQKENI. The CDR3 consists of 12 residues. V was trimmed by 3 bases and J by 8 bases, leaving 8 bases between them.

The V call is TRBV7-2, the J call TRBJ2-1; no reliable D call. CDR1 is SGHTA, CDR2 FQGNSA, per germline. V lost 1 base, J lost 5 bases, and 12 bases lay in between. This CDR3 contains 15 residues. The CDR3 here is CASSLDYGPNNEQFF. CDR3 coding DNA: TGTGCCAGCAGCTTAGACTATGGTCCGAACAATGAGCAGTTCTTC.

The chain carries TRBV4-1 and TRBJ2-1; tentatively, D is TRBD2 (6 bases). Between the trimmed V and J ends, which lost 8 bases and 5 bases, there was a span of 16 bases. The CDR3 loop spans 14 amino acids. From germline, CDR1 is MGHRA and CDR2 YSYEKL. CDR3 sequence: CASLGRGHHNEQFF. DNA for the CDR3: TGCGCCAGCTTAGGGCGGGGCCACCACAATGAGCAGTTCTTC.

This sequence joins TRBV6-5 and TRBJ2-7, with D maybe TRBD1 (6 bases). The germline CDR1 and CDR2 sequences are MNHEY and SVGAGI. Trimming removed 9 bases at V and 0 bases at J, with 12 bases between. The CDR3 has 13 residues. CDR3 sequence: CASRRDTSYEQYF. The CDR3 coding sequence is TGTGCCAGTAGAAGGGACACCTCCTACGAGCAGTACTTC.

The chain uses TRBV28 and TRBJ2-7; D gene unclear. Germline V gives CDR1 MDHEN, CDR2 SYDVKM. The CDR3 consists of 12 residues. V shed 1 base and J shed 4 bases, with 5 bases lying between them. CDR3 amino acids: CASSLSRYEQYF. The CDR3 region has the DNA TGTGCCAGCAGTTTATCTCGGTACGAGCAGTACTTC.

There are a few counts of this clone. The chain employs TRBV6-1 and TRBJ2-5; D is uncertain. CDR3 length: 13 residues. Germline values: CDR1 MNHNS, CDR2 SASEGT. The germline V and J ends were trimmed by 11 bases and 2 bases, with 15 bases remaining between them. The CDR3 region has the DNA TGTGCCGGTAGTGGCAGTGTTCAAGAGACCCAGTACTTC. Translated: CAGSGSVQETQYF.

This clone was seen a few times. The V gene is TRBV18, the J gene TRBJ1-5; tentatively, D is TRBD1 (5 bases). The CDR3 spans 17 residues. Trimming stripped 3 bases from V and 0 bases from J, with 15 bases between. Looked up from germline, CDR1 is KGHSH and CDR2 is LQKENI. CDR3 nucleotides: TGTGCCAGCTCACCCCTGGGGGGGGACTATAGCAATCAGCCCCAGCATTTT. It encodes CASSPLGGDYSNQPQHF.

This chain joins TRBV28 and TRBJ2-7, with 9 bases that match TRBD1. Unmatched junction bases numbered 10, after V lost 5 bases and J lost 5 bases. Per the germline V gene, CDR1 is MDHEN and CDR2 is SYDVKM. The CDR3 runs to 15 residues. CDR3 residues: CASSPDRGVPNEQYF. CDR3 coding DNA: TGTGCCAGCAGTCCGGACAGGGGAGTCCCTAACGAGCAGTACTTC.